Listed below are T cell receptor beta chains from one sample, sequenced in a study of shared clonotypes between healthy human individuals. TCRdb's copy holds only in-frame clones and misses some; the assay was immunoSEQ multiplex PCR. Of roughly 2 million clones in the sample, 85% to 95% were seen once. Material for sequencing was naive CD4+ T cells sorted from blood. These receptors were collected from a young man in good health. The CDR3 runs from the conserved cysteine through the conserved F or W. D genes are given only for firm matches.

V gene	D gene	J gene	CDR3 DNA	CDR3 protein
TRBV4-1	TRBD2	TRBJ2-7	TGCGCCAGCAGCCCCAGCGGGGCCTCCTACGAGCAGTACTTC	CASSPSGASYEQYF
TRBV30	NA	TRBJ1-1	TGTGCCTGGAGCCAAACTAACACTGAAGCTTTCTTT	CAWSQTNTEAFF
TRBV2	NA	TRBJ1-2	TGTGCCAGCAGGAACAGGGCCTCTGAAGGCTACACCTTC	CASRNRASEGYTF
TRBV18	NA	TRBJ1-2	TGTGCCAGCTCACCAGTCCTGTCGCCTAACTATGGCTACACCTTC	CASSPVLSPNYGYTF
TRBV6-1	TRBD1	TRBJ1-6	TGTGCCAGCAGTGACGGGACAGCCTATAATTCACCCCTCCACTTT	CASSDGTAYNSPLHF
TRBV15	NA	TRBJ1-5	TGTGCCACCAGCAGGGAAGATAATCAGCCCCAGCATTTT	CATSREDNQPQHF
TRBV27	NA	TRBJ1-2	TGTGCCAGCAGTCGTGATGGTTCAGCAGTCTATGGCTACACCTTC	CASSRDGSAVYGYTF
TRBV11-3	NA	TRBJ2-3	TGTGCCAGCAGCTTGGGCAGCTCCCGCACAGATACGCAGTATTTT	CASSLGSSRTDTQYF
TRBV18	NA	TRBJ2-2	TGTGCCAGCTCACCCTGGGGGGCAGCGAACACCGGGGAGCTGTTTTTT	CASSPWGAANTGELFF
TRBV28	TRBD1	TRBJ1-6	TGTGCCAGCAGCTTGGACAGGTCGAATTCACCCCTCCACTTT	CASSLDRSNSPLHF
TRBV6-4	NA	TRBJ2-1	TGTGCCAGCAGTGCTCAGGGATCAGGGAATGAGCAGTTCTTC	CASSAQGSGNEQFF